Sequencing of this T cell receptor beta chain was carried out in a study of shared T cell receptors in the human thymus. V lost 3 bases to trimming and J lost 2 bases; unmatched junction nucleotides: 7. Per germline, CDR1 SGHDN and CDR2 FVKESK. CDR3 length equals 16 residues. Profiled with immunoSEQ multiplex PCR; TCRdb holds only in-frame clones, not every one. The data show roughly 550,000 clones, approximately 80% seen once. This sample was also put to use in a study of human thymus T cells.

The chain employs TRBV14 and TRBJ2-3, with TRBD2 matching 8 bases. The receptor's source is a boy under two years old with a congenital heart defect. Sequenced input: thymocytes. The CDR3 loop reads CASSHTAGAPTDTQYF. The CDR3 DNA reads TGTGCCAGCAGCCATACAGCGGGAGCCCCCACAGATACGCAGTATTTT. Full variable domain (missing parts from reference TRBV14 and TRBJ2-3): EAGVTQFPSHSVIEKGQTVTLRCDPISGHDNLYWYRRVMGKEIKFLLHFVKESKQDESGMPNNRFLAERTGGTYSTLKVQPAELEDSGVYFCASSHTAGAPTDTQYFGPGTRLTVL.